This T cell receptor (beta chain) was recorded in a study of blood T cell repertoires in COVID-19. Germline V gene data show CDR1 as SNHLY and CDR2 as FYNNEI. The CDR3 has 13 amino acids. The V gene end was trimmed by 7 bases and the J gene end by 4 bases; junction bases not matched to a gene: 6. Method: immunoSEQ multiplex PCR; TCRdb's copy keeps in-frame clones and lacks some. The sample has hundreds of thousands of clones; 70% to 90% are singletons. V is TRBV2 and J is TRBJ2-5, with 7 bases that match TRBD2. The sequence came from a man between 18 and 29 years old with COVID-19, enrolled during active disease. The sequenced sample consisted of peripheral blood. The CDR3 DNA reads TGTGCCAGCACTCAGGGCGGGGGAGAGACCCAGTACTTC. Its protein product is CASTQGGGETQYF.